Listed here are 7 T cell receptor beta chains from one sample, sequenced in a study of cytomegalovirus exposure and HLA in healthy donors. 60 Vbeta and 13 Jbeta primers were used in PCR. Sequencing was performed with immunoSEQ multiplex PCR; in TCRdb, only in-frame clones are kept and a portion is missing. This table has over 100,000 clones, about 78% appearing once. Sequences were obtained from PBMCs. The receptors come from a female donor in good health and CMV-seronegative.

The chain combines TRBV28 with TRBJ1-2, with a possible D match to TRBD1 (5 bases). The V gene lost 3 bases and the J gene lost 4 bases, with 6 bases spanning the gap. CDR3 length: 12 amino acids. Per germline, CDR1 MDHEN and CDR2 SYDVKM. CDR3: CASSFRVYGYTF. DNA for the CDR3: TGTGCCAGCAGTTTCAGGGTCTATGGCTACACCTTC.

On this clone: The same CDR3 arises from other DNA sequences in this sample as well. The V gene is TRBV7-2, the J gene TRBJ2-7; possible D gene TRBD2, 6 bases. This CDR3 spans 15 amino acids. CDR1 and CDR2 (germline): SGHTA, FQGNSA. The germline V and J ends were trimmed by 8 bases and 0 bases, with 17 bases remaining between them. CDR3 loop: CASQRYSGLSYEQYF. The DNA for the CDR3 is TGTGCCAGCCAGCGGTATAGCGGACTCTCCTACGAGCAGTACTTC.

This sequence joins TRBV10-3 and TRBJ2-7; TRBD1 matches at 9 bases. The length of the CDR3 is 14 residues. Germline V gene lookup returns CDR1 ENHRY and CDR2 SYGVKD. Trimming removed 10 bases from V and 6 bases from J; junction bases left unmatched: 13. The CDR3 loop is CATQEQQGAPEQYF. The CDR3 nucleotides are TGTGCCACCCAGGAACAACAGGGGGCGCCCGAGCAGTACTTC.

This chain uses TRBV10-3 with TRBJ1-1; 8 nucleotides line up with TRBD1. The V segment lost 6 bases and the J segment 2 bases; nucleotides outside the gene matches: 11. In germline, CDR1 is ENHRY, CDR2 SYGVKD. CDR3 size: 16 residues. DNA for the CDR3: TGTGCCATCAGGGGGAGGGGAGGACAGGGTAACACTGAAGCTTTCTTT. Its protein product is CAIRGRGGQGNTEAFF.

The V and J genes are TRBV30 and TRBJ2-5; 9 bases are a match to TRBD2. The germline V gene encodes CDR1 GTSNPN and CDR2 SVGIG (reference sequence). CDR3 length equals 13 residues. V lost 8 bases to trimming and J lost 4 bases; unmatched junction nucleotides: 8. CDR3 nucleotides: TGTGCCGGCAAGCGGGGGGAGGGAGAGACCCAGTACTTC. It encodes CAGKRGEGETQYF.

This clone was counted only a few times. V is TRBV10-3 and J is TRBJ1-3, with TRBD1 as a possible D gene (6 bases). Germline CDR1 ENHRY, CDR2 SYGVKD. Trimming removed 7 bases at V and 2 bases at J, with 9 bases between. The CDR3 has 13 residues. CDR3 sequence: CAIKAGAGNTIYF. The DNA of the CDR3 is TGTGCCATCAAGGCAGGGGCTGGAAACACCATATATTTT.

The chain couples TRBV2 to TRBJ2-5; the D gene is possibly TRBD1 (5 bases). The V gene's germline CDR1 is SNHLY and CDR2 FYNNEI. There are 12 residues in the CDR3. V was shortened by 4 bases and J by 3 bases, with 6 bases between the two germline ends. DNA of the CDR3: TGTGCCAGCAGTGTGACAGAAGAGACCCAGTACTTC. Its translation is CASSVTEETQYF.